This paragraph covers one TCR beta chain sequence. Trimming pared 0 bases from V and 10 bases from J, leaving 9 bases between. The CDR3 length is 12 residues. Germline CDR1 is LGHDT and CDR2 is YNNKEL (reference sequence). Roughly 0.45 to 1 ug RNA was reverse transcribed with random hexamers. MiXCR, run by TCRdb on the immunoSEQ multiplex PCR reads, gives a single entry per CDR3 protein. Of about 110,000 distinct CDR3 sequences in the sample, approximately 96% are singletons; the top ten hold 0.096%. The data stem from a study of CD8 T cells in Susac syndrome. The sequence was obtained from a human donor in good health. V is TRBV3-1 and J is TRBJ1-1; D is uncertain. Sequencing was performed on CD4+ T cells from PBMCs. CDR3 sequence: CASSQESGSAFF. The DNA for the CDR3 is TGTGCCAGCAGCCAAGAGTCCGGGTCAGCTTTCTTT.